The 23 T cell receptor beta chains below were found in one sample sequenced in a study of cytomegalovirus exposure and HLA in healthy donors. The repertoire was sequenced with immunoSEQ multiplex PCR; TCRdb's copy has only in-frame clones and lacks some. The profile covers 200,000 to 300,000 clones, with approximately 83% appearing a single time and over 0.95% taken by the ten largest. Material for sequencing was PBMCs. Receptor source: a woman in her 30s in good health and CMV-seropositive.

The chain uses TRBV11-2 and TRBJ2-7; 9 bases match TRBD2. Germline assignment: CDR1 SGHAT and CDR2 FQNNGV. V lost 1 base to trimming and J lost 5 bases; unmatched junction nucleotides: 12. CDR3 length: 17 amino acids. The CDR3 is CASSLAAFSGSNDEQYF. The DNA of the CDR3 is TGTGCCAGCAGCTTAGCCGCCTTTAGCGGGAGTAACGACGAGCAGTACTTC.

The CDR3 nucleotides are TGTGCCAGCAGTTTTCAGGGGTATTCCTACGAGCAGTACTTC. Its protein is CASSFQGYSYEQYF. The chain uses TRBV27 and TRBJ2-7; TRBD1 might be the D (6 bases). Germline CDR1 reads MNHEY; CDR2 reads SMNVEV (reference sequence). The CDR3 runs to 14 residues. V was pared by 3 bases and J by 1 base, with 10 bases between.

This sequence joins TRBV4-2 and TRBJ2-7; TRBD2 aligns across 7 bases. V dropped 4 bases and J dropped 3; count of bases not matched to a gene: 9. Germline V lookup: CDR1 LGHNA, CDR2 YNFKEQ. This CDR3 is built from 15 residues. In DNA form, the CDR3 reads TGTGCCAGCAGCCCGGGGGGACCCGCCAACTACGAGCAGTACTTC. As protein: CASSPGGPANYEQYF.

The V gene is TRBV27, the J gene TRBJ2-7; TRBD1 aligns across 9 bases. This CDR3 has 15 amino acids. V trimming: 3 bases; J trimming: 3 bases; junction bases outside the gene matches: 6. Germline V lookup: CDR1 MNHEY, CDR2 SMNVEV (reference sequence). DNA for the CDR3: TGTGCCAGCAGTTTTTCGGGACAGGGAAGCTACGAGCAGTACTTC. Translated: CASSFSGQGSYEQYF.

For the CDR3, the DNA is TGTGCCAGCAGCTTCTGGGCGGGAGTTAACACCGGGGAGCTGTTTTTT. It translates to CASSFWAGVNTGELFF. The gene calls are TRBV11-2 and TRBJ2-2; 7 bases fit TRBD2. This CDR3 is 16 amino acids long. V dropped 3 bases and J dropped 2; count of bases not matched to a gene: 6. Germline loops: CDR1 SGHAT, CDR2 FQNNGV.

This clone was picked up one time. The V and J genes are TRBV20-1 and TRBJ2-7, with 7 positions matching TRBD1. The trim removed 8 bases at V and 4 bases at J, leaving 5 bases unmatched. CDR3 length: 11 residues. Germline CDR1 is DFQATT and CDR2 is SNEGSKA (reference sequence). The DNA for the CDR3 is TGCAGTATGGGGGACAGTTACGAGCAGTACTTC. Its protein product is CSMGDSYEQYF.

The CDR3 here is CASSLGTERYEQYF. CDR3 nucleotide sequence: TGTGCCAGCAGCCTCGGGACAGAAAGATACGAGCAGTACTTC. The chain links TRBV7-8 to TRBJ2-7, with 7 bases identical to TRBD1. Germline V gene data show CDR1 as SGHVS and CDR2 as FQNEAQ. This CDR3 has 14 residues. V was pared by 5 bases and J by 4 bases, with 8 bases of the junction left unmatched.

The chain couples TRBV28 to TRBJ2-3, with a possible D match to TRBD1 (6 bases). Germline V gene data show CDR1 as MDHEN and CDR2 as SYDVKM. Trimming removed 6 bases from V and 4 bases from J, with 17 bases in between. CDR3 size: 15 residues. CDR3 coding DNA: TGTGCCAGCAGCGCAGGGGCGACTCCGCCAGATACGCAGTATTTT. Translating gives CASSAGATPPDTQYF.

J is TRBJ2-5 and V is TRBV13, with D tentatively TRBD2 (6 bases). Germline CDR1 is PRHDT and CDR2 is FYEKMQ (reference sequence). The CDR3 contains 18 residues. The V gene lost 1 base and the J gene lost 1 base, with 19 bases spanning the gap. In nucleotides, the CDR3 is TGTGCCAGCAGCTTAGCCCGGGGGATAGCGGTCCTCCAAGAGACCCAGTACTTC. Residues: CASSLARGIAVLQETQYF.

The chain joins TRBV10-3 to TRBJ1-1; D might be TRBD1 (6 bases). V was shortened by 7 bases and J by 3 bases, with 18 bases between the two germline ends. The germline gives CDR1 ENHRY, CDR2 SYGVKD. The CDR3 runs to 15 residues. CDR3 protein: CAIMRGGSEYTEAFF. Here the CDR3 DNA reads TGTGCCATCATGAGGGGGGGTTCGGAATACACTGAAGCTTTCTTT.

The genes are TRBV19 and TRBJ2-5; D is possibly TRBD1 (6 bases). V lost 4 bases, J lost 0 bases, and 9 bases lay in between. CDR1 is LNHDA, CDR2 SQIVND, per germline (reference sequence). This CDR3 is 14 amino acids long. Here the CDR3 DNA reads TGTGCCAGTAGTACACAGGGTTACCAAGAGACCCAGTACTTC. It translates to CASSTQGYQETQYF. Using reference TRBV19 and TRBJ2-5 for the parts outside the CDR3, the full variable domain is DGGITQSPKYLFRKEGQNVTLSCEQNLNHDAMYWYRQDPGQGLRLIYYSQIVNDFQKGDIAEGYSVSREKKESFPLTVTSAQKNPTAFYLCASSTQGYQETQYFGPGTRLLVL.

This chain connects TRBV30 to TRBJ1-4; 9 bases line up with TRBD1. This CDR3 has 15 residues. The V and J ends lost 5 bases and 8 bases, in that order; junction bases with no gene match: 12. Per germline, CDR1 GTSNPN and CDR2 SVGIG (reference sequence). The chain's CDR3 is CAWEGQGLPGEKLFF. The CDR3 DNA reads as TGTGCCTGGGAGGGACAGGGTCTCCCGGGCGAAAAACTGTTTTTT.

The rearrangement links TRBV18 to TRBJ2-7; TRBD1 is a possible D gene (6 bases). V shed 0 bases and J shed 5 bases, with 14 bases lying between them. The CDR3 consists of 15 residues. Germline CDR1 reads KGHSH; CDR2 reads LQKENI. CDR3 sequence: CASSPPSGARNEQYF. The CDR3 nucleotides are TGTGCCAGCTCACCACCTTCAGGGGCGAGAAACGAGCAGTACTTC. Supplemented by reference TRBV18 and TRBJ2-7, the full variable domain reads NAGVMQNPRHLVRRRGQEARLRCSPMKGHSHVYWYRQLPEEGLKFMVYLQKENIIDESGMPKERFSAEFPKEGPSILRIQQVVRGDSAAYFCASSPPSGARNEQYFGPGTRLTVT.

The chain recombines TRBV4-2 with TRBJ1-4; D is ambiguous. V lost 2 bases and J lost 0, with 4 bases in between. The CDR3 covers 14 residues. In germline, CDR1 is LGHNA, CDR2 YNFKEQ. The CDR3 DNA sequence: TGTGCCAGCAGCCAACAAACAACTAATGAAAAACTGTTTTTT. It specifies CASSQQTTNEKLFF.

The gene calls are TRBV7-9 and TRBJ2-1; a possible D gene is TRBD1 (5 bases). The germline V and J ends were trimmed by 1 base and 5 bases, with 9 bases remaining between them. The germline CDR1 and CDR2 sequences are SEHNR and FQNEAQ (reference sequence). The CDR3 sequence is 14 residues long. CDR3 DNA sequence: TGTGCCAGCAGCTTAGGACAGTTAAACAATGAGCAGTTCTTC. This gives the protein CASSLGQLNNEQFF. The full variable domain, in which reference TRBV7-9 and TRBJ2-1 provide the parts outside the CDR3, is DTGVSQNPRHKITKRGQNVTFRCDPISEHNRLYWYRQTLGQGPEFLTYFQNEAQLEKSRLLSDRFSAERPKGSFSTLEIQRTEQGDSAMYLCASSLGQLNNEQFFGPGTRLTVL.

The chain carries TRBV27 and TRBJ1-5, with a tentative D call TRBD1 (5 bases). The germline V and J ends were trimmed by 6 bases and 4 bases, with 19 bases remaining between them. CDR3 length: 16 amino acids. The germline CDR1 and CDR2 sequences are MNHEY and SMNVEV (reference sequence). CDR3 sequence (DNA): TGTGCCAGCAGCATCATCCCGGCAGGGCCTAATCAGCCCCAGCATTTT. Translating it yields CASSIIPAGPNQPQHF.

The chain joins TRBV4-1 to TRBJ1-4; TRBD1 agrees at 9 bases. This CDR3 has 16 residues. The trim removed 1 base at V and 7 bases at J, leaving 7 bases unmatched. CDR1 MGHRA and CDR2 YSYEKL come from the germline V gene. The CDR3 is CASSQGPGQGGEKLFF. The CDR3 DNA reads TGCGCCAGCAGCCAAGGACCGGGACAGGGAGGTGAAAAACTGTTTTTT.

V is TRBV1 and J is TRBJ2-1; the table gives TRBD2 as D, unverified against the DNA. TRBV1 has pseudogene status. There are 16 residues in the CDR3. The CDR3 sequence is CTSSQFLAGTYNEQFF. The CDR3 DNA follows: TGCACCAGCAGCCAATTTTTAGCGGGGACCTACAATGAGCAGTTCTTC.

The chain uses TRBV29-1 and TRBJ2-3; 7 nucleotides line up with TRBD1. Germline V gene data show CDR1 as SQVTM and CDR2 as ANQGSEA. V was pared by 6 bases and J by 2 bases, with 17 bases of the junction left unmatched. This CDR3 is 17 amino acids long. The CDR3 sequence: CSVHEDIWDSNTDTQYF. In DNA form, the CDR3 reads TGCAGCGTCCATGAAGATATTTGGGACAGTAACACAGATACGCAGTATTTT.

This clone appeared once. V and J are TRBV11-3 and TRBJ2-3; 10 bases agree with TRBD1. V lost 5 bases to trimming and J lost 3 bases; unmatched junction nucleotides: 5. This CDR3 is 15 amino acids long. CDR1 SGHNT and CDR2 YENEEA come from the germline V gene. The CDR3: CASSHRDRGTDTQYF. The CDR3 region has the DNA TGTGCCAGCAGCCACCGGGACAGGGGAACAGATACGCAGTATTTT.

The chain recombines TRBV5-1 with TRBJ1-1; 10 bases are a match to TRBD1. Germline V lookup: CDR1 SGHRS, CDR2 YFSETQ. The CDR3 extends over 14 amino acids. The ends lost 4 bases at V and 4 bases at J; junction bases unmatched: 4. The DNA for the CDR3 is TGCGCCAGCAGCCATGGGGACAGGGGCACTGAAGCTTTCTTT. Translation: CASSHGDRGTEAFF.

The rearrangement joins TRBV4-1 to TRBJ2-7; the D gene is possibly TRBD1 (5 bases). CDR3 size: 15 residues. Per the germline V gene, CDR1 is MGHRA and CDR2 is YSYEKL. V was cut by 6 bases and J by 6 bases, with 21 bases left in between. The CDR3 DNA sequence: TGCGCCAGCAGAACACTCAGGGATGCCCTGGGCGAGCAGTACTTC. Translated, it gives CASRTLRDALGEQYF.

The V call is TRBV6-1, the J call TRBJ1-2, with 8 bases fitting TRBD1. Germline CDR1 MNHNS, CDR2 SASEGT. This CDR3 comprises 14 residues. Trimming cost V 4 bases and J 4 bases; bases outside gene matches: 5. The DNA for the CDR3 is TGTGCCAGCAGTGCGGACAGGGTCCGCTATGGCTACACCTTC. It translates to CASSADRVRYGYTF.